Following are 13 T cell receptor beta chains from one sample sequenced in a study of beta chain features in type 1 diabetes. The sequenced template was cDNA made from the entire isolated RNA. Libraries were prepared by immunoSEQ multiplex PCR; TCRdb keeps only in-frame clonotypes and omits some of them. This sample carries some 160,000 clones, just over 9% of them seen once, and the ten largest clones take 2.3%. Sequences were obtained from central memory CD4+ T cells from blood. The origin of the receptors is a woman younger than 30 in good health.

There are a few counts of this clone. CDR3 sequence: CASSATDSAEQYF. CDR3 in DNA: TGTGCCAGTAGTGCGACCGACTCGGCCGAGCAGTACTTC. The J gene is TRBJ2-7, the V gene TRBV19; D gene ambiguous. The CDR3 spans 13 residues. Germline-derived CDR1 and CDR2 are LNHDA and SQIVND (reference sequence). V shed 5 bases and J shed 6 bases, with 14 bases lying between them.

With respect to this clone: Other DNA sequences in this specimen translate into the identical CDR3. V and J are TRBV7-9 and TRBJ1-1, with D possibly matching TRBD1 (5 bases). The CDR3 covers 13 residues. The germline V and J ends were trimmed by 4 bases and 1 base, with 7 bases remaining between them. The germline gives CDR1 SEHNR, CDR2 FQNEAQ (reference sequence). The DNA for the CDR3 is TGTGCCAGCAGCTCCCAGGGGAACACTGAAGCTTTCTTT. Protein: CASSSQGNTEAFF.

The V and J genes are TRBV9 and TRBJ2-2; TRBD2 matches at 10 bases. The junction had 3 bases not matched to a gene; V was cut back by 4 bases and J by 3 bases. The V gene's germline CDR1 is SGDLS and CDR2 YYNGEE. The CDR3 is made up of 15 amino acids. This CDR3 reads CASSPGLADTGELFF. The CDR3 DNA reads TGTGCCAGCAGCCCTGGACTAGCGGACACCGGGGAGCTGTTTTTT.

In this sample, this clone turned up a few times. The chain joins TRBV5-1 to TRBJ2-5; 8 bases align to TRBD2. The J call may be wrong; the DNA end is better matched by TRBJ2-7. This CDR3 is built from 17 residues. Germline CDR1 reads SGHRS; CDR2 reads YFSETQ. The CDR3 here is CASSLRGGPLLSYEQYF. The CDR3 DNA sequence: TGCGCCAGCAGCTTGCGGGGGGGTCCGCTCCTTTCCTACGAGCAGTACTTC.

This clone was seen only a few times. The CDR3 DNA follows: TGTGCCAGCAGTCCCAGGTCCACTGAAGCTTTCTTT. The encoded protein is CASSPRSTEAFF. This chain joins TRBV7-9 and TRBJ1-1, with D unclear. This CDR3 contains 12 residues. V lost 6 bases and J lost 4, with 9 bases in between. The germline gives CDR1 SEHNR, CDR2 FQNEAQ (reference sequence).

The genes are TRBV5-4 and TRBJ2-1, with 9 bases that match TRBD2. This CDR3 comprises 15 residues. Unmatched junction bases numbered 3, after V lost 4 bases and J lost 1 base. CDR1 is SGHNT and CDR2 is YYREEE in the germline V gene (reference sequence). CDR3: CASSTAGGSYNEQFF. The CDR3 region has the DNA TGTGCCAGCAGCACAGCGGGGGGTTCCTACAATGAGCAGTTCTTC.

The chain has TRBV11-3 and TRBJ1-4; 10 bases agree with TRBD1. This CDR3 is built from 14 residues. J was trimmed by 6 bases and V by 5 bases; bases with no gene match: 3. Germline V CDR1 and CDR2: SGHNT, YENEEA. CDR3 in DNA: TGTGCCAGCAGCGGGGGACAGGGGTATGAAAAACTGTTTTTT. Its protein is CASSGGQGYEKLFF.

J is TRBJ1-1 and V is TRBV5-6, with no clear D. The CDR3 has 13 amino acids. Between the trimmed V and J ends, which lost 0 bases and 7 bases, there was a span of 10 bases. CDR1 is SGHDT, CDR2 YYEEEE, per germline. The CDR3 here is CASSLGLGIEAFF. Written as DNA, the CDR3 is TGTGCCAGCAGCTTGGGTCTGGGCATTGAAGCTTTCTTT.

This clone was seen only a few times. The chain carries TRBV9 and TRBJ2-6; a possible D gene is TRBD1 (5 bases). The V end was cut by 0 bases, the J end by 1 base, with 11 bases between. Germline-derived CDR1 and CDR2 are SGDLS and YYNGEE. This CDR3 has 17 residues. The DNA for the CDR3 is TGTGCCAGCAGCGTAGCGGGCAGGGTATCTGGGGCCAACGTCCTGACTTTC. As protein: CASSVAGRVSGANVLTF.

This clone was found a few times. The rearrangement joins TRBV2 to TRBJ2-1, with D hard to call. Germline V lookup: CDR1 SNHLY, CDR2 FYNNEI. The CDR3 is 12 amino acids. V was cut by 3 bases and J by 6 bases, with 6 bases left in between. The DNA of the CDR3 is TGTGCCAGCAGTGACGGTCTCAATGAGCAGTTCTTC. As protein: CASSDGLNEQFF.

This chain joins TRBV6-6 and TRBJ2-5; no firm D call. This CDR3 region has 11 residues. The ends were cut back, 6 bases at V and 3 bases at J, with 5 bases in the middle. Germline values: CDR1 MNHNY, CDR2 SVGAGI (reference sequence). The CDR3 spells CASSPKETQYF. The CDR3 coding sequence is TGTGCCAGCAGCCCCAAAGAGACCCAGTACTTC.

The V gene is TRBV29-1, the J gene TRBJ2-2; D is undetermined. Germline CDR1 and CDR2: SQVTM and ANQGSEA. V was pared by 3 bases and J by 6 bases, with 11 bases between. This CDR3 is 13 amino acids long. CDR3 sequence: CSVDSSRAGELFF. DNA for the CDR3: TGCAGCGTTGACTCCAGCCGGGCCGGGGAGCTGTTTTTT.

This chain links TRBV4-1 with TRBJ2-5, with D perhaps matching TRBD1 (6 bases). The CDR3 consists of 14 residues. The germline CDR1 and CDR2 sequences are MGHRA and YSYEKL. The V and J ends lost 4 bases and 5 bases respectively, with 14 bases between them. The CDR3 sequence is CASSLQGLGETQYF. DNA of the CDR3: TGCGCCAGCAGCCTCCAGGGGTTGGGGGAGACCCAGTACTTC.